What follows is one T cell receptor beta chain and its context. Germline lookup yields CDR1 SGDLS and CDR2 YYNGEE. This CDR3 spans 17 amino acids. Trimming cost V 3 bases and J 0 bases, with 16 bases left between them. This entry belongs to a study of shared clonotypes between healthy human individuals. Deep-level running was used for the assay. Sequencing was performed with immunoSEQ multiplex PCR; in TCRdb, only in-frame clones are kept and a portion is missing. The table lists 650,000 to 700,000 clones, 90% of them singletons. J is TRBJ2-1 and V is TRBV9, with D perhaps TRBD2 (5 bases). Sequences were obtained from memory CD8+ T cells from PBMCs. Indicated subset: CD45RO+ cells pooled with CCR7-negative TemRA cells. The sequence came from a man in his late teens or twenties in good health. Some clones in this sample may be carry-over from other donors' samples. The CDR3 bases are TGTGCCAGCAGCGGAAACCCACTAGGCCTCTCCTACAATGAGCAGTTCTTC. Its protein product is CASSGNPLGLSYNEQFF.